This is a list of T cell receptor beta chains from one sample in a study of T cell responses to AZD1222 COVID-19 vaccine. This table comes from immunoSEQ multiplex PCR, and its TCRdb copy is limited to in-frame clones, with some not included. The data contain 40,000 to 55,000 clones, 80% of them seen just once; the ten biggest clones take up under 5%. The material sequenced was peripheral blood, taken on day 0 of AZD1222 vaccination. These receptors all come from an adult in good health. The CDR3 runs from the conserved cysteine through the conserved F or W. The D gene is left open where the match is weak. Clone size, where shown, is once, few, many, or a class for clones that have expanded.

D: .
size: .
J: TRBJ1-1
V: TRBV4-2
length: 13
DNA: TGTGCCAGCAGGCGGACGGGGAACACTGAAGCTTTCTTT
CDR3: CASRRTGNTEAFF

D: TRBD1
size: .
J: TRBJ2-7
V: TRBV30
length: 15
DNA: TGTGCCTGGAGGACCCCGGGACAGGGGATTTACGAGCAGTACTTC
CDR3: CAWRTPGQGIYEQYF

D: .
size: .
J: TRBJ1-1
V: TRBV7-9
length: 11
DNA: TGTGCCAGCAGCCGTACCACTGAAGCTTTCTTT
CDR3: CASSRTTEAFF

D: TRBD1
size: .
J: TRBJ1-1
V: TRBV3-1/TRBV3-2
length: 12
DNA: TGTGCCAGCAGCCAAGGGGACAGGAGTGCTTTCTTT
CDR3: CASSQGDRSAFF

D: .
size: .
J: TRBJ2-2
V: TRBV7-2
length: 14
DNA: TGTGCCAGCGGATGGGGCGTCTACGCCGGGGAGCTGTTTTTT
CDR3: CASGWGVYAGELFF

D: .
size: .
J: TRBJ2-7
V: TRBV11-2
length: 11
DNA: TGTGCCAGCAGCCACAGTTACGAGCAGTACTTC
CDR3: CASSHSYEQYF

D: TRBD2
size: .
J: TRBJ2-7
V: TRBV15
length: 15
DNA: TGTGCCACCAGCAGAGAGATAGCGGGGGACACCGAGCAGTACTTC
CDR3: CATSREIAGDTEQYF

D: TRBD2
size: .
J: TRBJ2-1
V: TRBV7-2
length: 16
DNA: TGTGCCAGCAGCTTAGCTCTAGCGGGGGCAGGGGATGAGCAGTTCTTC
CDR3: CASSLALAGAGDEQFF

D: .
size: .
J: TRBJ1-1
V: TRBV5-1
length: 14
DNA: TGCGCCAGCAGCCCCGTCCCAGGGGCCACTGAAGCTTTCTTT
CDR3: CASSPVPGATEAFF

D: TRBD1
size: .
J: TRBJ1-2
V: TRBV6-5
length: 12
DNA: TGTGCCAGCGGGGACAGTCTCTATGGCTACACCTTC
CDR3: CASGDSLYGYTF

D: TRBD1
size: .
J: TRBJ2-3
V: TRBV19
length: 15
DNA: TGTGCCAGTAGTACCGGGACAGGGGTGACAGATACGCAGTATTTT
CDR3: CASSTGTGVTDTQYF

D: .
size: .
J: TRBJ1-2
V: TRBV6-1
length: 13
DNA: TGTGCCAGCAGTGAAGTCTGGGGGGACGGCTACACCTTC
CDR3: CASSEVWGDGYTF

D: TRBD1
size: .
J: TRBJ1-1
V: TRBV10-3
length: 14
DNA: TGTGCCATCAGAGAGACAGGGGGCGAGACTGAAGCTTTCTTT
CDR3: CAIRETGGETEAFF

D: .
size: .
J: TRBJ1-4
V: TRBV6-5
length: 13
DNA: TGTGCCAGCGGGGGGGAAACTAATGAAAAACTGTTTTTT
CDR3: CASGGETNEKLFF

D: TRBD1
size: .
J: TRBJ2-7
V: TRBV7-2
length: 15
DNA: TGTGCCAGCAGCACAGGGGACGTCAGGGCCTACGAGCAGTACTTC
CDR3: CASSTGDVRAYEQYF

D: .
size: .
J: TRBJ1-5
V: TRBV19
length: 12
DNA: TGTGCCAGTAGTCCCTTAAATCAGCCCCAGCATTTT
CDR3: CASSPLNQPQHF

D: .
size: .
J: TRBJ1-1
V: TRBV6-5
length: 13
DNA: TGTGCCAGCAAACAGGATAGAGTGACTGAAGCTTTCTTT
CDR3: CASKQDRVTEAFF

D: TRBD2
size: .
J: TRBJ2-2
V: TRBV6-6
length: 16
DNA: TGTGCCAGCAGTTACGCGACTAGCTTTGGCACCGGGGAGCTGTTTTTT
CDR3: CASSYATSFGTGELFF

D: .
size: .
J: TRBJ1-1
V: TRBV21-1
length: 18
DNA: TGTGCCAGCAGCACTCACGGTGGCACGGGGGGAAACAACACTGAAGCTTTCTTT
CDR3: CASSTHGGTGGNNTEAFF

D: .
size: .
J: TRBJ2-2
V: TRBV19
length: 15
DNA: TGTGCCAGTAGTAGGGGGCGGGCGAACACCGGGGAGCTGTTTTTT
CDR3: CASSRGRANTGELFF

D: TRBD1
size: .
J: TRBJ2-1
V: TRBV7-7
length: 17
DNA: TGTGCTAGCAGCTTGGGTCCCGGGCGACAGGGGGAAAATGAGCAGTTCTTC
CDR3: CASSLGPGRQGENEQFF

D: .
size: .
J: TRBJ1-4
V: TRBV21-1
length: 17
DNA: TGTGCCAGCAGCAAAGGGGCGGAAATGGGCACGTTGGAAAAACTGTTTTTT
CDR3: CASSKGAEMGTLEKLFF

D: .
size: .
J: TRBJ2-2
V: TRBV28
length: 15
DNA: TGTGCCAGCAGTTTTGGTGGGCCGAACACCGGGGAGCTGTTTTTT
CDR3: CASSFGGPNTGELFF

D: .
size: .
J: TRBJ1-2
V: TRBV23-1
length: 15
DNA: TGCGCCAGCAGTCAATCGAACCCCCGGAACTATGGCTACACCTTC
CDR3: CASSQSNPRNYGYTF

D: .
size: medium-sized
J: TRBJ1-6
V: TRBV7-6
length: 14
DNA: TGTGCCAGCAGCCTAACAGGGCCAGGGTCACCCCTCCACTTT
CDR3: CASSLTGPGSPLHF

D: .
size: .
J: TRBJ1-2
V: TRBV6-4
length: 14
DNA: TGTGCCAGCAGTCAGGACAGTTACAACTATGGCTACACCTTC
CDR3: CASSQDSYNYGYTF

D: .
size: .
J: TRBJ1-2
V: TRBV7-2
length: 15
DNA: TGTGCCAGCAGCCCTGGCGGGACGGGCGGCTATGGCTACACCTTC
CDR3: CASSPGGTGGYGYTF

D: .
size: .
J: TRBJ2-4
V: TRBV2
length: 17
DNA: TGTGCCAGCAGCGCATACCAAGGGGGGTTGGCCAAAAACATTCAGTACTTC
CDR3: CASSAYQGGLAKNIQYF

D: TRBD1
size: .
J: TRBJ1-2
V: TRBV28
length: 11
DNA: TGTGCCGGACAGGGCAACTATGGCTACACCTTC
CDR3: CAGQGNYGYTF

D: TRBD2
size: .
J: TRBJ2-2
V: TRBV10-3
length: 15
DNA: TGTGCCATCAGTGAGACTAGCGGAGTCACCGGGGAGCTGTTTTTT
CDR3: CAISETSGVTGELFF

D: .
size: .
J: TRBJ1-6
V: TRBV19
length: 15
DNA: TGTGCCAGTAGTATTCCCAGCGCCTATAATTCACCCCTCCACTTT
CDR3: CASSIPSAYNSPLHF

D: .
size: once
J: TRBJ1-5
V: TRBV18
length: 14
DNA: TGTGCCAGCTCACCCGGACAGAACAATCAGCCCCAGCATTTT
CDR3: CASSPGQNNQPQHF

D: .
size: .
J: TRBJ2-2
V: TRBV11-3
length: 15
DNA: TGTGCCAGCAGGGCACCAGAGGGCACCACCGGGGAGCTGTTTTTT
CDR3: CASRAPEGTTGELFF

D: .
size: few
J: TRBJ2-4
V: TRBV19
length: 16
DNA: TGTGCCAGTAGTACCGGACAGGGCGGGGGGAGAAACATTCAGTACTTC
CDR3: CASSTGQGGGRNIQYF

D: .
size: .
J: TRBJ2-2
V: TRBV7-2
length: 13
DNA: TGTGCCAGCAGCTTTGGAGATACCGGGGAGCTGTTTTTT
CDR3: CASSFGDTGELFF

D: .
size: .
J: TRBJ1-2
V: TRBV12-3/TRBV12-4
length: 13
DNA: TGTGCCAGCAGTTTACAGGGGAACTATGGCTACACCTTC
CDR3: CASSLQGNYGYTF

D: TRBD1
size: .
J: TRBJ1-4
V: TRBV6-5
length: 13
DNA: TGTGCCAGCAGTCCCGACAGGGTTGAAAAACTGTTTTTT
CDR3: CASSPDRVEKLFF

D: .
size: .
J: TRBJ1-2
V: TRBV12-3/TRBV12-4
length: 12
DNA: TGTGCCAGCAGTTCAGGGGACTATGGCTACACCTTC
CDR3: CASSSGDYGYTF

D: TRBD1
size: few
J: TRBJ1-5
V: TRBV29-1
length: 15
DNA: TGCAGCGTCCTTTCCGGGACAGGGACACATCAGCCCCAGCATTTT
CDR3: CSVLSGTGTHQPQHF

D: TRBD1
size: .
J: TRBJ1-1
V: TRBV6-5
length: 15
DNA: TGTGCCAGCAGTTACAGGGGGCGTTTGGACACTGAAGCTTTCTTT
CDR3: CASSYRGRLDTEAFF

D: TRBD1
size: .
J: TRBJ2-7
V: TRBV4-3
length: 16
DNA: TGCGCCAGCAGCCAAGGCGACGGGACAGGGTCCTACGAGCAGTACTTC
CDR3: CASSQGDGTGSYEQYF

D: .
size: .
J: TRBJ1-1
V: TRBV24-1
length: 12
DNA: TGTGCCACCAGTGATCCCCTAGGGGCAGCTTTCTTT
CDR3: CATSDPLGAAFF

D: .
size: .
J: TRBJ2-7
V: TRBV18
length: 17
DNA: TGTGCCAGCTCACCAATTCTGACCGGCGGTGTGTCCCGCGAGCAGTACTTC
CDR3: CASSPILTGGVSREQYF

D: .
size: .
J: TRBJ1-5
V: TRBV21-1
length: 11
DNA: TGTGCCAGCAGTCCGTGTCAGCCCCAGCATTTT
CDR3: CASSPCQPQHF

D: .
size: .
J: TRBJ1-2
V: TRBV5-6
length: 16
DNA: TGTGCCAGCAGCTTGTTTTTAGGGGATACTAACTATGGCTACACCTTC
CDR3: CASSLFLGDTNYGYTF

D: .
size: .
J: TRBJ1-6
V: TRBV7-2
length: 13
DNA: TGTGCCAGCAGCCTCGGACAGCCTTCACCCTTCCACTTT
CDR3: CASSLGQPSPFHF

D: .
size: .
J: TRBJ2-3
V: TRBV11-3
length: 15
DNA: TGTGCCAGCAGCTCTAGCCCCGTTAGCACAGATACGCAGTATTTT
CDR3: CASSSSPVSTDTQYF

D: .
size: once
J: TRBJ1-2
V: TRBV28
length: 13
DNA: TGTGCCAGTACGCAGGGAGGGCGGCGGGACTACACCTTC
CDR3: CASTQGGRRDYTF

D: .
size: .
J: TRBJ2-3
V: TRBV3-1/TRBV3-2
length: 19
DNA: TGTGCCAGCAGCCGCTTCCGTTTAGGAGGGGGGGCCTTAACAGATACGCAGTATTTT
CDR3: CASSRFRLGGGALTDTQYF

D: TRBD1
size: .
J: TRBJ1-2
V: TRBV9
length: 15
DNA: TGTGCCAGCAGCCCCTTCCAGGGGGAAAGCTATGGCTACACCTTC
CDR3: CASSPFQGESYGYTF

D: .
size: .
J: TRBJ1-2
V: TRBV21-1
length: 16
DNA: TGTGCCAGCCAAGGGGGTCTGTGGGGTCTGGGTTATGGCTACACCTTC
CDR3: CASQGGLWGLGYGYTF

D: .
size: once
J: TRBJ2-5
V: TRBV12-2
length: 14
DNA: TGTGCAAGTCGCTTGACAGGGGAAGAAGAGACCCAGTACTTC
CDR3: CASRLTGEEETQYF

D: .
size: .
J: TRBJ1-1
V: TRBV7-2
length: 15
DNA: TGTGCCAGCAGCTTAGTTGCGACCATGAACACTGAAGCTTTCTTT
CDR3: CASSLVATMNTEAFF

D: TRBD1
size: medium-sized
J: TRBJ1-1
V: TRBV5-6
length: 15
DNA: TGTGCCAGCAGCTTGCGCCCGACAGGGAGAGCTGAAGCTTTCTTT
CDR3: CASSLRPTGRAEAFF

D: TRBD1
size: .
J: TRBJ1-6
V: TRBV25-1
length: 15
DNA: TGTGCCAGCACTAGGACCGGGACAGGGGATTCACCCCTCCACTTT
CDR3: CASTRTGTGDSPLHF